This T cell receptor beta chain derives from a study of T cell responses to AZD1222 COVID-19 vaccine. Study outcomes and limitations: Vaccine-related CD4 TCRs covered spike, predominating at 160-218 and 743-854. Regions left unmutated in variants are reportedly the target of nearly half of spike-specific TCRs. Spike-specific TCR breadth rose after two AZD1222 doses, and depth rose as well. The donors showed a predominance of white British ancestry and of females, with possible underestimation of clonal diversity.

Per germline, CDR1 SNHLY and CDR2 FYNNEI. This CDR3 is 17 amino acids long. Trimming at V came to 4 bases and at J to 0 bases, leaving 8 bases not matched to a gene. Produced via immunoSEQ multiplex PCR; TCRdb's table is partial and in-frame only. This repertoire shows roughly 130,000 clones, around 91% found once; its top ten account for over 1.5%. To note about this clone: Its target is unknown.

The sample here was peripheral blood, taken on day 0 of AZD1222 vaccination. The chain recombines TRBV2 with TRBJ1-5; 8 bases align to TRBD1. The sequence came from an adult in good health. The CDR3 loop is CASSGGQGPYSNQPQHF. The DNA of the CDR3 is TGTGCCAGCAGTGGTGGACAGGGCCCCTATAGCAATCAGCCCCAGCATTTT.